The rows below give T cell receptor beta chains drawn from one sample of a study of response to subunit inactivated influenza vaccine. TCRdb fed the RT-PCR reads into MiXCR, producing one record per CDR3 protein. Among around 760,000 distinct CDR3 sequences, more than 11% were seen once, and the ten largest hold around 7%. The sample consisted of PBMCs from blood, taken 14 to 15 days before vaccination. These receptors were taken from a man between 45 and 60 years old who received an inactivated influenza vaccine. CDR3s include the opening cysteine and the closing phenylalanine or tryptophan. D genes are given only for firm matches. Only part of the rows carry a size: once, few, many, or a class if the clone is expanded.

.	TRBV20-1	.	TRBJ1-4	CSARVVRLNEKLFF	TGCAGTGCTAGAGTAGTACGCCTTAATGAAAAACTGTTTTTT
few	TRBV12-3/TRBV12-4	.	TRBJ2-3	CASSLAGGPRGTQYF	TGTGCCAGCAGTTTAGCGGGGGGCCCTCGGGGTACGCAGTATTTT
few	TRBV10-3	.	TRBJ2-3	CAIKDSTDTQYF	TGTGCCATCAAGGATAGCACAGATACGCAGTATTTT
.	TRBV6-1	.	TRBJ2-1	CASSEGLLSPYNEQFF	TGTGCCAGCAGTGAAGGCCTCCTAAGCCCCTACAATGAGCAGTTCTTC
few	TRBV5-5	.	TRBJ1-3	CASSFYIDTASSGNTIYF	TGTGCCAGCAGCTTCTATATAGACACGGCGAGCTCTGGAAACACCATATATTTT
.	TRBV28	.	TRBJ2-7	CASSSPYRLTTYEQYF	TGTGCCAGCAGTTCACCGTACAGGTTAACGACCTACGAGCAGTACTTC
few	TRBV20-1	TRBD2	TRBJ2-3	CSARARTSGRARTDTQYF	TGCAGTGCTAGAGCTCGGACTAGCGGGAGGGCGCGCACAGATACGCAGTATTTT
few	TRBV7-9	.	TRBJ2-2	CASMRDRMNTGELFF	TGTGCCAGCATGAGAGACAGGATGAACACCGGGGAGCTGTTTTTT
few	TRBV10-3	TRBD1	TRBJ1-1	CAISAQGAGNTEAFF	TGTGCCATCAGTGCTCAGGGGGCTGGGAACACTGAAGCTTTCTTT
.	TRBV20-1	TRBD2	TRBJ2-5	CSVKRGPPQETQYF	TGCAGCGTCAAGCGGGGGCCACCCCAAGAGACCCAGTACTTC
.	TRBV28	.	TRBJ1-1	CASSLRGGWRTTRDTEAFF	TGTGCCAGCAGTTTGAGAGGCGGGTGGCGGACTACCCGGGACACTGAAGCTTTCTTT
.	TRBV7-2	.	TRBJ2-7	CASSLGGADEQYF	TGTGCCAGCAGCTTAGGAGGGGCAGACGAGCAGTACTTC
few	TRBV9	TRBD2	TRBJ2-7	CASSVGLAGGFYEQYF	TGTGCCAGCAGCGTAGGGCTAGCGGGAGGGTTCTACGAGCAGTACTTC
few	TRBV7-2	TRBD2	TRBJ2-2	CASSPRRSSGHTGELFF	TGTGCCAGCAGCCCCCGCAGGAGTAGCGGGCACACCGGGGAGCTGTTTTTT
.	TRBV18	.	TRBJ1-2	CASSPGEIRYGYTF	TGTGCCAGCTCACCGGGGGAGATCCGGTATGGCTACACCTTC
.	TRBV6-2/TRBV6-3	TRBD1	TRBJ2-7	CASSFRQGREQYF	TGTGCCAGCAGTTTTAGACAGGGGCGCGAGCAGTACTTC
few	TRBV5-1	.	TRBJ2-2	CASSLSPGMNTGELFF	TGCGCCAGCAGCTTGAGTCCAGGGATGAACACCGGGGAGCTGTTTTTT
.	TRBV24-1	.	TRBJ2-1	CATSDFSPDRSYNEQFF	TGTGCCACCAGTGATTTTAGTCCGGACCGCTCCTACAATGAGCAGTTCTTC
once	TRBV27	.	TRBJ2-4	CASSPRIAAKNIQYF	TGTGCCAGCAGTCCTAGGATAGCGGCCAAAAACATTCAGTACTTC
few	TRBV7-9	TRBD2	TRBJ2-1	CASSLGGRASGRHEQFF	TGTGCCAGCAGCCTAGGGGGTCGGGCTAGCGGGAGACATGAGCAGTTCTTC
few	TRBV28	.	TRBJ1-5	CATKDAASNQPQHF	TGTGCCACCAAAGACGCGGCGAGCAATCAGCCCCAGCATTTT
.	TRBV12-3/TRBV12-4	TRBD2	TRBJ2-7	CASSKTSYYEQYF	TGTGCCAGCAGTAAGACTAGCTACTACGAGCAGTACTTC
.	TRBV3-1	.	TRBJ1-1	CASTIVGGTEAFF	TGTGCCAGCACCATTGTAGGTGGGACTGAAGCTTTCTTT
.	TRBV18	.	TRBJ2-3	CASSPTNRADTQYF	TGTGCCAGCTCACCTACAAACAGGGCAGATACGCAGTATTTT
few	TRBV6-5	.	TRBJ2-7	CASSYSRDGTYEQYF	TGTGCCAGCAGTTACTCGCGGGACGGAACCTACGAGCAGTACTTC
many	TRBV28	TRBD2	TRBJ2-1	CASNLDRGAYNEQFF	TGTGCCAGCAACTTGGATCGGGGGGCCTACAATGAGCAGTTCTTC
many	TRBV29-1	TRBD1	TRBJ2-3	CSVDYRGDTQYF	TGCAGCGTTGATTACAGGGGAGATACGCAGTATTTT
few	TRBV28	.	TRBJ1-2	CASNGRMYGYTF	TGTGCCAGCAACGGAAGGATGTATGGCTACACCTTC
many	TRBV7-2	TRBD2	TRBJ2-7	CASSSGLAPNEQYF	TGTGCCAGCAGCTCAGGACTAGCACCCAACGAGCAGTACTTC
.	TRBV7-2	.	TRBJ2-6	CASSFSSSGANVLTF	TGTGCCAGCAGCTTCAGCTCGTCTGGGGCCAACGTCCTGACTTTC
few	TRBV2	TRBD1	TRBJ1-1	CASSRDRDRTEAFF	TGTGCCAGCAGTCGAGACAGGGATAGGACTGAAGCTTTCTTT
many	TRBV7-2	.	TRBJ1-1	CASSLAGQINTEAFF	TGTGCCAGCAGCTTAGCCGGACAGATTAACACTGAAGCTTTCTTT
.	TRBV2	.	TRBJ1-1	CASSGGMVMNTEAFF	TGTGCCAGCAGCGGGGGGATGGTCATGAACACTGAAGCTTTCTTT
many	TRBV9	.	TRBJ1-3	CASSVGSGSGNTIYF	TGTGCCAGCAGCGTAGGAAGTGGGTCTGGAAACACCATATATTTT
.	TRBV18	.	TRBJ2-2	CASSPMKTGELFF	TGTGCCAGCTCACCAATGAAGACCGGGGAGCTGTTTTTT
few	TRBV4-2	.	TRBJ2-7	CASSQESSLSYEQYF	TGTGCCAGCAGCCAAGAGTCGAGCCTCTCCTACGAGCAGTACTTC
few	TRBV2	TRBD2	TRBJ2-7	CASSAPGLAAGEQYF	TGTGCCAGCAGTGCTCCGGGACTAGCTGCGGGCGAGCAGTACTTC
.	TRBV20-1	TRBD2	TRBJ2-1	CSARRTSGIGQFF	TGCAGTGCTAGGCGGACTAGCGGGATCGGGCAGTTCTTC
.	TRBV9	.	TRBJ2-3	CASSRGIDTDTQYF	TGTGCCAGCAGCCGGGGGATTGACACAGATACGCAGTATTTT
many	TRBV9	.	TRBJ2-3	CASSVGVTDTQYF	TGTGCCAGCAGCGTAGGGGTCACAGATACGCAGTATTTT